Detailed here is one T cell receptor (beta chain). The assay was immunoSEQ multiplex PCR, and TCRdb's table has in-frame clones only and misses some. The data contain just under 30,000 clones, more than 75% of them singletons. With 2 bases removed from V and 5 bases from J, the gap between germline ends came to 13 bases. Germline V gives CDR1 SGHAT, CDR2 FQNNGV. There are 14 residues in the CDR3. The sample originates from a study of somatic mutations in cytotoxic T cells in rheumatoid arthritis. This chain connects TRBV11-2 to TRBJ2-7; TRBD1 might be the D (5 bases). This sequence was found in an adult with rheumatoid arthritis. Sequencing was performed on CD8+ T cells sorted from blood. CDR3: CASSLSPWGHEQYF. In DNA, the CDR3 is TGTGCCAGCAGCTTATCTCCTTGGGGCCACGAGCAGTACTTC.